A selection of T cell receptor beta chains follows, all from one sample in a study of cytomegalovirus exposure and HLA in healthy donors. Sequenced by immunoSEQ multiplex PCR; TCRdb stores in-frame clones only, minus some. This sample has some 150,000 clones, with about 82% found just once. What was sequenced was PBMCs. The receptors originated from a female donor in good health and CMV-seronegative. Each CDR3 is given with its conserved first and last residue. D genes are given only for firm matches. Clone size is shown for a subset of rows, as once, few, many or a class of expanded clone.

size	D	V	J	DNA	CDR3
-	-	TRBV6-5	TRBJ1-4	TGTGCCAGCAGTTACGGGGCGTGGGGTAATGAAAAACTGTTTTTT	CASSYGAWGNEKLFF
-	-	TRBV18	TRBJ2-7	TGTGCCAGCTCCCCGCCTCGGGGATGGGACGAGCAGTACTTC	CASSPPRGWDEQYF
-	-	TRBV7-2	TRBJ1-6	TGTGCCAGCACCACGGAGAACCGTAATTCACCCCTCCACTTT	CASTTENRNSPLHF
-	-	TRBV28	TRBJ2-5	TGTGCCAGCAGTTTTATAGGAGGTCGGGAGACCCAGTACTTC	CASSFIGGRETQYF
-	-	TRBV7-9	TRBJ1-1	TGTGCCAGCAGCTCATGGACACTGAACACTGAAGCTTTCTTT	CASSSWTLNTEAFF
-	-	TRBV5-6	TRBJ2-3	TGCGCCAGCAGCCCCACGGGGGACTCCATTTCGAGTACGCAGTATTTT	CASSPTGDSISSTQYF
-	TRBD1	TRBV28	TRBJ2-1	TGTGCCAGCAGCTCCCCTGGGACAGGGAGAAATGAGCAGTTCTTC	CASSSPGTGRNEQFF
-	TRBD2	TRBV27	TRBJ2-1	TGTGCCAGCAGTTCCCGAATAACGACTAGCGGGGGGAGTAATGAGCAGTTCTTC	CASSSRITTSGGSNEQFF
once	-	TRBV5-1	TRBJ1-1	TGCGCCAGCAGTGCTTTTAGAGAAAACACTGAAGCTTTCTTT	CASSAFRENTEAFF
-	-	TRBV19	TRBJ2-1	TGTGCCAGTAGTATAGATGGCGACGGGGGAAGCTCCTACAATGAGCAGTTCTTC	CASSIDGDGGSSYNEQFF
-	TRBD2	TRBV7-8	TRBJ2-1	TGTGCCAGCAGCCACCGACTAGCGGGAGCTGTCGGCGATCAGCAGTTCTTC	CASSHRLAGAVGDQQFF
-	TRBD1	TRBV6-5	TRBJ1-4	TGTGCCAGCAGTTCCCACCGGGACAGGCATAATGAAAAACTGTTTTTT	CASSSHRDRHNEKLFF
-	-	TRBV7-3	TRBJ2-1	TGTGCCAGCAGTCCTTGGGTGGAGCCCTACAATGAGCAGTTCTTC	CASSPWVEPYNEQFF
-	-	TRBV7-9	TRBJ2-4	TGTGCCAGCAGTCCTGTCAGGGGCAGGGAGAACAGTCAGTACTTC	CASSPVRGRENSQYF
few	-	TRBV28	TRBJ1-2	TGTGCCAGCAGCTCCTCCGGTAACTATGGCTACACCTTC	CASSSSGNYGYTF
-	TRBD1	TRBV6-1	TRBJ2-7	TGTGCCAGCAGTCTACAGGGGGCGGGCACCTACGAGCAGTACTTC	CASSLQGAGTYEQYF
-	-	TRBV5-1	TRBJ1-1	TGCGCCAGCAGCTTGGGTTCGGGGTCGCGGGACACTGAAGCTTTCTTT	CASSLGSGSRDTEAFF
-	TRBD2	TRBV30	TRBJ2-3	TGTGCCTGGGGTCGGGGGGGAACTAGCACAGATACGCAGTATTTT	CAWGRGGTSTDTQYF
-	TRBD2	TRBV4-3	TRBJ2-7	TGCGCCAGCAGCCAAGAGAGGGTAGCGGGAGGCCCCTACGAGCAGTACTTC	CASSQERVAGGPYEQYF
once	-	TRBV30	TRBJ1-1	TGTGCCTGGAGTGTTGCTAGAGGGATGTCTTTCTTT	CAWSVARGMSFF
-	TRBD2	TRBV7-2	TRBJ2-3	TGTGCCAGCAGCTTTGCTAAGCGGGAGGGCCGAGGGCCGTATTTT	CASSFAKREGRGPYF
-	-	TRBV19	TRBJ1-1	TGTGCCAGTACCTCCCTGAACACTGAAGCTTTCTTT	CASTSLNTEAFF
-	-	TRBV7-9	TRBJ2-7	TGTGCCAGCAGCTCAACAGGAGACCGTTACCCCTACGAGCAGTACTTC	CASSSTGDRYPYEQYF
-	TRBD1	TRBV19	TRBJ2-7	TGTGCCAGTAGTATAGCCGGGACAGGGGGCGCCGAGCAGTACTTC	CASSIAGTGGAEQYF
-	TRBD1	TRBV19	TRBJ1-2	TGTGCCAGTAGCCTGACAGGGACCCATGGCTACACCTTC	CASSLTGTHGYTF
-	-	TRBV11-1	TRBJ1-5	TGTGCCAGCAGCCAGTCGGGGAATCAGCCCCAGCATTTT	CASSQSGNQPQHF
few	-	TRBV30	TRBJ1-5	TGTGCCTGGAGTGTCCGGGTTGATCAGCCCCAGCATTTT	CAWSVRVDQPQHF
-	TRBD1	TRBV19	TRBJ2-2	TGTGCCAGTAGTGCCGCACAGGGGGTGGGAACCGGGGAGCTGTTTTTT	CASSAAQGVGTGELFF
-	TRBD1	TRBV13	TRBJ2-2	TGTGCCAGCAGCTTACGGGACAGGGGTATCAGGGAGCTGTTTTTT	CASSLRDRGIRELFF
-	-	TRBV5-1	TRBJ2-7	TGCGCCAGCAGCTTCGTGGCGGACAGTACCTACGAGCAGTACTTC	CASSFVADSTYEQYF
-	-	TRBV18	TRBJ2-7	TGTGCCAGCTCTACAGACAGTTCGTCCTACGAGCAGTACTTC	CASSTDSSSYEQYF
-	TRBD1	TRBV15	TRBJ1-3	TGTGCCACCAGCAGAGACCTCCGGGACAGGTTCCTCTCTGGAAACACCATATATTTT	CATSRDLRDRFLSGNTIYF
few	TRBD2	TRBV7-2	TRBJ2-7	TGTGCCAGCAGCTTACGGGCTAGCGGGAGGGCGAGAGAGCAGTACTTC	CASSLRASGRAREQYF
-	-	TRBV4-3	TRBJ1-3	TGCGCCAGCAGCCAAGAAGCGGCTGGAAACACCATATATTTT	CASSQEAAGNTIYF
-	-	TRBV4-3	TRBJ1-2	TGCGCCAGCAGCTCCTCGACAGCCAGAGGCGGCTACACCTTC	CASSSSTARGGYTF
-	TRBD2	TRBV7-2	TRBJ2-1	TGTGCCAGCAGCTTAGAGGGCGGGGGGGCCAATGAGCAGTTCTTC	CASSLEGGGANEQFF
-	TRBD2	TRBV27	TRBJ2-7	TGTGCCAGCAGTTTAGGGACTAGCGGGAGTCTCGGGCCGTACGAGCAGTACTTC	CASSLGTSGSLGPYEQYF
-	-	TRBV6-1	TRBJ1-6	TGTGCCAGCACCAGTAACAGGGTCGGTAATTCACCCCTCCACTTT	CASTSNRVGNSPLHF
-	TRBD2	TRBV5-1	TRBJ2-3	TGCGCCAGCAGCCCAGGGACTAGCGGGAGCACAGATACGCAGTATTTT	CASSPGTSGSTDTQYF
-	-	TRBV9	TRBJ2-3	TGTGCCAGCAGCGTAGGCGGCTTCACAGATACGCAGTATTTT	CASSVGGFTDTQYF
few	-	TRBV12-2	TRBJ2-6	-	CASRFSLGFGSGANVLTF
-	TRBD1	TRBV5-1	TRBJ1-2	TGCGCCAGCAGCCAAGAGCGACAGGGGGCGAGAGGCTACACCTTC	CASSQERQGARGYTF
-	TRBD1	TRBV28	TRBJ2-5	TGTGCCAGCAGTTCGGGACAGGTGACGGAGACCCAGTACTTC	CASSSGQVTETQYF